This paragraph covers one T cell receptor beta chain sequence. Original handling: Estimated nucleated cell counts came from reference gene primer amplification. Some clones are missing from TCRdb's copy, which holds only in-frame ones; the method was immunoSEQ multiplex PCR. The DNA was the basis for D and trimming; V, J and clone size are from that table. The sample includes more than 55,000 clones, more than 70% of them seen just once. This sample was included in a study of blood T cell repertoires in COVID-19. Study summary: PBMCs, B-cell-depleted T cells, or T cells were the source of the cDNA or gDNA that made up the material.

This TCR derives from a man in his sixties with active or convalescent COVID-19. The sample comprised peripheral blood.

This chain's CDR3 is CASSQETGGNQPQHF. The CDR3 bases are TGCGCCAGCAGCCAAGAAACAGGGGGCAATCAGCCCCAGCATTTT. The chain couples TRBV4-3 to TRBJ1-5; 7 bases align to TRBD1. With 0 bases clipped from V and 2 bases from J, the junction kept 1 base outside the gene matches. Looked up from germline, CDR1 is LGHNA and CDR2 is YSLEER. The CDR3 is 15 residues long.